Listed here are 28 T cell receptor beta chains from one sample, sequenced in a study of identical twins. TCRdb reprocessed the 5' RACE reads with MiXCR, giving one entry per CDR3 protein. The sample lists some 1,600,000 distinct CDR3 sequences, 32% seen once, with roughly 0.3% in the top ten. The sequencing sample was made of cord blood. The receptors shown here come from a newborn girl in good health.

The count of this clonotype is one. This sequence joins TRBV27 and TRBJ2-1; no clear D. The DNA matches TRBJ2-7 better at its end, which makes the J call doubtful. The CDR3 spans 14 residues. CDR1 is MNHEY, CDR2 SMNVEV, per germline (reference sequence). This CDR3 reads CASRSTSSYNEQYF. CDR3 bases: TGTGCCAGCAGATCGACTTCCTCCTACAATGAGCAGTACTTC.

This clonotype was seen a few times. The V and J genes are TRBV29-1 and TRBJ2-1; a weak D match, TRBD1 (5 bases). Trimming removed 4 bases from V and 1 base from J, with 8 bases in between. This CDR3 is 13 amino acids long. Looked up from germline, CDR1 is SQVTM and CDR2 is ANQGSEA. The chain's CDR3 is CSVARQSYNEQFF. The CDR3 nucleotides read TGCAGCGTTGCTAGACAGTCCTACAATGAGCAGTTCTTC.

V gene TRBV4-1 combines with J gene TRBJ1-4; D is unresolved. The germline V gene has CDR1 MGHRA and CDR2 YSYEKL. CDR3 length equals 11 residues. V was trimmed by 0 bases and J by 15 bases, leaving 8 bases between them. CDR3 protein: CASSQERKVFF. CDR3 nucleotides: TGCGCCAGCAGCCAAGAAAGAAAGGTGTTTTTT.

This clonotype occurred a few times. This chain connects TRBV6-5 to TRBJ2-5, with 13 bases matching TRBD2. Germline V gives CDR1 MNHEY, CDR2 SVGAGI. The CDR3 has 18 amino acids. With 5 bases clipped from V and 2 bases from J, the junction kept 11 bases outside the gene matches. Here the CDR3 reads CASSHRLAGGGPQETQYF. CDR3 coding DNA: TGTGCCAGCAGTCACAGACTAGCGGGGGGAGGGCCGCAAGAGACCCAGTACTTC.

The chain carries TRBV27 and TRBJ2-3, with 11 nucleotides matching TRBD2. With V trimmed by 4 bases and J by 4 bases, 10 bases remained unmatched. The CDR3 covers 17 residues. Germline V CDR1 and CDR2: MNHEY, SMNVEV (reference sequence). CDR3 sequence reads: CASSSLIAGGGPDTQYF. The CDR3 bases are TGTGCCAGCAGTTCCCTCATAGCGGGAGGGGGCCCAGATACGCAGTATTTT.

This clonotype was detected only a few times. The chain combines TRBV29-1 with TRBJ2-1; no firm D call. The assigned J gene may be wrong: the sequence end matches TRBJ2-7 better. This CDR3 is 13 amino acids long. The germline V gene has CDR1 SQVTM and CDR2 ANQGSEA. The CDR3 DNA sequence: TGCAGCGCGCGACCAGGTTACTACAATGAGCAGTACTTC. It translates to CSARPGYYNEQYF.

This clonotype has only a few counts. Written as DNA, the CDR3 is TGCAGTGCTAGAGAAGGACCTGGCTACACCTTC. Translating it yields CSAREGPGYTF. The genes are TRBV20-1 and TRBJ1-2; D is unclear. This CDR3 region has 11 residues. Trimming removed 0 bases from V and 7 bases from J, with 6 bases in between. The germline V gene encodes CDR1 DFQATT and CDR2 SNEGSKA (reference sequence).

The V call is TRBV10-3, the J call TRBJ2-3; D not certain. The CDR3 covers 14 residues. Germline CDR1 ENHRY, CDR2 SYGVKD. V was cut by 4 bases and J by 4 bases, with 12 bases left in between. The CDR3 reads CAISGPPASDTQYF. CDR3 in DNA: TGTGCCATCAGTGGACCCCCGGCGTCAGATACGCAGTATTTT.

V is TRBV2 and J is TRBJ2-7; unclear D gene. This CDR3 is built from 13 residues. Germline V CDR1 and CDR2: SNHLY, FYNNEI. Trimming cost V 10 bases and J 6 bases, with 19 bases left between them. CDR3 sequence reads: CAKGSASRTEQYF. The CDR3 DNA sequence: TGTGCCAAGGGATCGGCCTCCCGAACCGAGCAGTACTTC.

This clonotype was observed a few times. The V call is TRBV7-2, the J call TRBJ2-7, with D unclear. The length of the CDR3 is 13 residues. V lost 8 bases, J lost 4 bases, and 15 bases lay in between. Germline CDR1 is SGHTA and CDR2 is FQGNSA. Written as DNA, the CDR3 is TGTGCCAGCGGAAACGTTATGGGTTACGAGCAGTACTTC. Amino acids: CASGNVMGYEQYF.

The rearrangement links TRBV5-1 to TRBJ1-6; no firm D call. Trimming cost V 2 bases and J 3 bases, with 15 bases left between them. From germline, CDR1 is SGHRS and CDR2 YFSETQ. The CDR3 consists of 17 residues. For the CDR3, the DNA is TGCGCCAGCAGCTTAGGTGAACCAGGAAACTATAATTCACCCCTCCACTTT. Encoded protein: CASSLGEPGNYNSPLHF.

This clonotype was detected only a few times. The chain has TRBV20-1 and TRBJ2-3; TRBD2 matches 7 bases. The CDR3 is 14 residues long. Looked up from germline, CDR1 is DFQATT and CDR2 is SNEGSKA (reference sequence). The CDR3 bases are TGCAGCGGTCGGGGAGGGCACAACACAGATACGCAGTATTTT. This codes for CSGRGGHNTDTQYF.

This clonotype has a handful of counts. V and J are TRBV12-3 or TRBV12-4 and TRBJ2-5, with D possibly being TRBD2 (5 bases). Between the trimmed V and J ends, which lost 1 base and 5 bases, there was a span of 20 bases. This CDR3 is built from 17 residues. The CDR3 spells CASSLGDRSGLGETQYF. CDR3 coding DNA: TGTGCCAGCAGTTTAGGTGATCGGTCAGGACTGGGGGAGACCCAGTACTTC.

The chain is built from TRBV12-3 or TRBV12-4 and TRBJ2-3; D may be TRBD1 (5 bases). The CDR3 length is 14 residues. V shed 3 bases and J shed 2 bases, with 9 bases lying between them. The CDR3 sequence: CASSFVRATDTQYF. For the CDR3, the DNA is TGTGCCAGCAGTTTCGTCAGGGCCACAGATACGCAGTATTTT.

This clonotype was counted only a few times. V gene TRBV28 combines with J gene TRBJ2-2; 8 positions agree with TRBD1. Germline values: CDR1 MDHEN, CDR2 SYDVKM. V trimming: 3 bases; J trimming: 6 bases; junction bases outside the gene matches: 3. The CDR3 runs to 14 residues. CDR3 DNA sequence: TGTGCCAGCAGTTTGGACAGGGTCGCCGGGGAGCTGTTTTTT. This encodes CASSLDRVAGELFF.

The CDR3 sequence is CASMRADLADYGYTF. The CDR3 DNA reads as TGTGCCAGCATGCGGGCAGACCTCGCGGACTATGGCTACACCTTC. J is TRBJ1-2 and V is TRBV12-3 or TRBV12-4; no definite D call. Trimming removed 7 bases from V and 3 bases from J, with 18 bases in between. The CDR3 runs 15 residues.

CDR3 coding DNA: TGTGCCAGCTCACCACTTGGTTCCCTGGGCAATGAGCAGTTCTTC. Protein product: CASSPLGSLGNEQFF. The genes are TRBV18 and TRBJ2-1; no clear D. CDR1 is KGHSH and CDR2 is LQKENI in the germline V gene. The CDR3 covers 15 residues. The V end was cut by 1 base, the J end by 6 bases, with 13 bases between.

The CDR3 nucleotides read TGTGCCAGCAGCCACTCAGGGGTGTACGAGCAGTACTTC. It codes for CASSHSGVYEQYF. The chain has TRBV3-1 and TRBJ2-7; TRBD1 might be the D (6 bases). CDR1 is LGHDT and CDR2 is YNNKEL in the germline V gene (reference sequence). The V and J ends lost 3 bases and 4 bases respectively, with 10 bases between them. The CDR3 consists of 13 residues.

In this sample, this clonotype turned up a few times. V gene TRBV4-1 combines with J gene TRBJ2-4, with TRBD1 matching over 7 bases. This CDR3 comprises 17 residues. The germline V gene has CDR1 MGHRA and CDR2 YSYEKL. V trimming: 0 bases; J trimming: 3 bases; junction bases outside the gene matches: 8. CDR3 region: CASSQDLPGQFKNIQYF. CDR3 DNA: TGCGCCAGCAGCCAAGACTTACCGGGACAGTTCAAAAACATTCAGTACTTC.

The chain employs TRBV29-1 and TRBJ2-7; the match to TRBD2 covers 10 bases. The CDR3 covers 16 residues. The ends lost 7 bases at V and 0 bases at J; junction bases unmatched: 12. In germline, CDR1 is SQVTM, CDR2 ANQGSEA. CDR3 DNA: TGCAGCGCCCAAGATAGCGGGAGGACCAGCTCCTACGAGCAGTACTTC. The encoded protein is CSAQDSGRTSSYEQYF.

In DNA form, the CDR3 reads TGTGCCAGCAGCTTACCTCGACAGGGGGGTTACGAGCAGTACTTC. Amino acids: CASSLPRQGGYEQYF. J is TRBJ2-7 and V is TRBV5-6; 9 nucleotides line up with TRBD1. Germline V gene lookup returns CDR1 SGHDT and CDR2 YYEEEE. The CDR3 is 15 residues long. V was pared by 2 bases and J by 4 bases, with 7 bases of the junction left unmatched.

Concerning this clonotype itself: At one of its ends the junction is not consistent with the germline gene, which may arise from a read error. J is TRBJ1-6 and V is TRBV9; D remains unclear. The CDR3 contains 18 residues. The germline V gene encodes CDR1 SGDLS and CDR2 YYNGEE. The CDR3 DNA reads TGTGCCAGCAGCGTATCCAGCGGTGGGTCTTACTTCAGGTCACCCCCCCACTTT. The encoded protein is CASSVSSGGSYFRSPPHF.

This clonotype was detected a few times. The genes are TRBV15 and TRBJ2-1; 7 bases fit TRBD2. There are 14 residues in the CDR3. Germline CDR1 reads LNHNV; CDR2 reads YYDKDF (reference sequence). V dropped 3 bases and J dropped 7; count of bases not matched to a gene: 6. DNA of the CDR3: TGTGCCACCAGCAGTCGACTAGCTGGTAATGAGCAGTTCTTC. It yields the protein CATSSRLAGNEQFF.

In regard to this clonotype: This clone may be a read error of a much larger clone one base away. J is TRBJ2-1 and V is TRBV29-1; TRBD2 matches at 9 bases. Germline assignment: CDR1 SQVTM and CDR2 ANQGSEA. V was clipped by 1 base and J by 10 bases; unmatched bases: 8. This CDR3 is built from 14 residues. CDR3 sequence reads: CSVEALGLANEQFF. The CDR3 DNA is TGCAGCGTTGAAGCCCTCGGACTAGCGAACGAGCAGTTCTTC.

The chain is built from TRBV7-2 and TRBJ2-5; 9 nucleotides line up with TRBD2. The length of the CDR3 is 16 residues. Losses at the gene ends were 6 bases for V and 1 base for J; bases not matched to a gene: 9. Germline values: CDR1 SGHTA, CDR2 FQGNSA. The chain's CDR3 is CASRLSAGGFQETQYF. Here the CDR3 DNA reads TGTGCCAGCAGACTATCAGCGGGGGGATTCCAAGAGACCCAGTACTTC. Full variable domain (missing parts from reference TRBV7-2 and TRBJ2-5): GAGVSQSPSNKVTEKGKDVELRCDPISGHTALYWYRQSLGQGLEFLIYFQGNSAPDKSGLPSDRFSAERTGGSVSTLTIQRTQQEDSAVYLCASRLSAGGFQETQYFGPGTRLLVL.

This clonotype was picked up many times. The gene calls are TRBV5-1 and TRBJ2-3, with D possibly matching TRBD2 (6 bases). The germline V and J ends were trimmed by 0 bases and 0 bases, with 17 bases remaining between them. The CDR3 has 18 residues. Germline values: CDR1 SGHRS, CDR2 YFSETQ. CDR3 sequence reads: CASSLAKIAVPSTDTQYF. The DNA for the CDR3 is TGCGCCAGCAGCTTGGCTAAGATAGCGGTCCCTAGCACAGATACGCAGTATTTT.

The chain couples TRBV9 to TRBJ2-1; tentative D call: TRBD1 (5 bases). Germline-derived CDR1 and CDR2 are SGDLS and YYNGEE. The CDR3 has 15 amino acids. V lost 7 bases, J lost 2 bases, and 16 bases lay in between. The CDR3 is CASGIAGLTYNEQFF. CDR3 nucleotides: TGTGCCAGCGGCATCGCAGGGTTGACCTACAATGAGCAGTTCTTC.

The genes are TRBV20-1 and TRBJ2-1; TRBD2 matches at 12 bases. The J call could be wrong; TRBJ2-7 is a better fit for the DNA end. CDR3 length: 20 residues. Germline V CDR1 and CDR2: DFQATT, SNEGSKA (reference sequence). CDR3 sequence: CSARDREGLAGPSSYNEQYF. For the CDR3, the DNA is TGCAGTGCTAGAGATCGGGAAGGACTAGCGGGGCCCAGCTCCTACAATGAGCAGTACTTC.